The rows below give T cell receptor beta chains drawn from one sample of a study of cytomegalovirus exposure and HLA in healthy donors. The table came from immunoSEQ multiplex PCR; TCRdb's copy has only in-frame clones and leaves some out. The table lists about 100,000 clones, under 85% of them singletons. Sequences were obtained from PBMCs. These receptors were obtained from a man aged 50 or older in good health and CMV-seropositive. Each CDR3 is given with its conserved first and last residue. Fields, in order: CDR3 protein, J gene, V gene.

CDR3 protein: CASKPGQEINSPLHF
J gene: TRBJ1-6
V gene: TRBV19

CDR3 protein: CASSLDSDSDNEQFF
J gene: TRBJ2-1
V gene: TRBV11-2

CDR3 protein: CAGTTSGGTDTQYF
J gene: TRBJ2-3
V gene: TRBV7-9

CDR3 protein: CASSGGVLTDTQYF
J gene: TRBJ2-3
V gene: TRBV2

CDR3 protein: CASSLRGDRGSYEQYF
J gene: TRBJ2-7
V gene: TRBV28

CDR3 protein: CASSPPLAGVLYNEQFF
J gene: TRBJ2-1
V gene: TRBV18

CDR3 protein: CASRYRDRTYEQYF
J gene: TRBJ2-7
V gene: TRBV28

CDR3 protein: CASSLDRSNTIYF
J gene: TRBJ1-3
V gene: TRBV7-8

CDR3 protein: CASSSSTGPTPNYGYTF
J gene: TRBJ1-2
V gene: TRBV28

CDR3 protein: CAGRQANVLTF
J gene: TRBJ2-6
V gene: TRBV2

CDR3 protein: CSVPSRESYGYTF
J gene: TRBJ1-2
V gene: TRBV29-1

CDR3 protein: CASTQPLGVRYEQYF
J gene: TRBJ2-7
V gene: TRBV2

CDR3 protein: CASSPGTSGTSDTQYF
J gene: TRBJ2-3
V gene: TRBV5-1

CDR3 protein: CASSRVTGSDTEAFF
J gene: TRBJ1-1
V gene: TRBV18

CDR3 protein: CASSLALQQGAFF
J gene: TRBJ1-1
V gene: TRBV7-9

CDR3 protein: CASSLLTGQETQYF
J gene: TRBJ2-5
V gene: TRBV5-4

CDR3 protein: CSVEDLYLPGHPIGKNIQYF
J gene: TRBJ2-4
V gene: TRBV29-1

CDR3 protein: CASSDMRLVGGYTF
J gene: TRBJ1-2
V gene: TRBV25-1

CDR3 protein: CASSPRTSGAYTGELFF
J gene: TRBJ2-2
V gene: TRBV18